Here is one TCR beta chain with its context. The CDR3 covers 13 residues. Trimming shortened V by 2 bases and J by 9 bases, and 12 bases separated the two germline ends. Germline loops: CDR1 SGHDN, CDR2 FVKESK. This specimen comes from a study of OX40 agonist ivuxolimab in advanced cancers. About the research overall: With a range of roughly 20 to 80, age averaged approximately 60 years, and around 83% were male.

Only in-frame clones appear in the TCRdb table, and some are missing; sequencing was by immunoSEQ multiplex PCR. This sample has about 83,000 clones, with around nine tenths found just once. The source material was CD4+ or CD8+ T cells sorted from blood, sampled in a trial of the OX40 agonist ivuxolimab. The chain joins TRBV14 to TRBJ2-3; D ambiguous. This clonotype originated in an adult with an advanced solid tumor such as melanoma, head and neck, liver or kidney cancer. In DNA, the CDR3 is TGTGCCAGCAGCCAAATGGCGAGCAACACGCAGTATTTT. As protein: CASSQMASNTQYF.